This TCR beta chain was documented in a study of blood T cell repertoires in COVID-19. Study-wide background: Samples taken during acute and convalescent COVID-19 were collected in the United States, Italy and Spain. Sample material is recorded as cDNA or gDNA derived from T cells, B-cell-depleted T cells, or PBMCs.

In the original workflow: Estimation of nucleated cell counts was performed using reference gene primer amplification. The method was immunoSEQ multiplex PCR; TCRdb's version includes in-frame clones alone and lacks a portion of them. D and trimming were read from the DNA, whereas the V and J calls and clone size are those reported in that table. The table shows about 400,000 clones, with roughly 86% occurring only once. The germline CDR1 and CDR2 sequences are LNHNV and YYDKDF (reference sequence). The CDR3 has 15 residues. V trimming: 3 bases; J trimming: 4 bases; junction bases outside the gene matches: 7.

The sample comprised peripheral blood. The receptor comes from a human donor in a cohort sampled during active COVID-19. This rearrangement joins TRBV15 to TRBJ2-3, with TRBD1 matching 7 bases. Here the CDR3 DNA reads TGTGCCACCAGCAGGCCGACAGGGTCAGCAGATACGCAGTATTTT. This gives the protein CATSRPTGSADTQYF.